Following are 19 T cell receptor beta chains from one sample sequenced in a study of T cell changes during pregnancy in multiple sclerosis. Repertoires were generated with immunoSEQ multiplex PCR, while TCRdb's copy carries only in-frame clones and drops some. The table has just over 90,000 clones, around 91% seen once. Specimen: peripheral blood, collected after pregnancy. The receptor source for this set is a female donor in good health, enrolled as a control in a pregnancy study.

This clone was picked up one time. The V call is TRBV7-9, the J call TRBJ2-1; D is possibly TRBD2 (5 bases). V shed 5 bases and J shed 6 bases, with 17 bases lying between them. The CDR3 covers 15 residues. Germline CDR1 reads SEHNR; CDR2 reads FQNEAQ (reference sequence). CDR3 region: CASSPPTGSGNEQFF. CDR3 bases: TGTGCCAGCAGCCCCCCCACGGGGTCCGGCAATGAGCAGTTCTTC.

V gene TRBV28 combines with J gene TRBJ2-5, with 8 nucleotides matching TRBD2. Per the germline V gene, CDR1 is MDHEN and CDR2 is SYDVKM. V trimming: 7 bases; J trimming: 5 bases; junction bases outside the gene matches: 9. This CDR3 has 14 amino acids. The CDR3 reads CASTVSGGRETQYF. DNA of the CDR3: TGTGCCAGCACCGTATCGGGGGGGCGGGAGACCCAGTACTTC.

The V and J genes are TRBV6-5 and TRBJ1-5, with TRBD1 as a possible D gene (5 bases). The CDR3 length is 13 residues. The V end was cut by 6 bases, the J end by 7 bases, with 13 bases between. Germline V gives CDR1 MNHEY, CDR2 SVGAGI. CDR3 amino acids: CASSGTSRQPQHF. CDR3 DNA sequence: TGTGCCAGCAGCGGGACTAGTCGGCAGCCCCAGCATTTT.

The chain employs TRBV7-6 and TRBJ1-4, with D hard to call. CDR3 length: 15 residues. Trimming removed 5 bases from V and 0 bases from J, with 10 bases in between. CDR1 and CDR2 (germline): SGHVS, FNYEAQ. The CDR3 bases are TGTGCCAGCAGCAATGTACAGCCAACTAATGAAAAACTGTTTTTT. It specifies CASSNVQPTNEKLFF.

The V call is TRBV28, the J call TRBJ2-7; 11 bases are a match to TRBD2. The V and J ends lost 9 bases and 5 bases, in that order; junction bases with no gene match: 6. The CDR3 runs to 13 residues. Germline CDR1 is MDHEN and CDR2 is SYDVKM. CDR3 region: CASIAGGPNEQYF. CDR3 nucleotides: TGTGCCAGTATAGCGGGGGGGCCGAACGAGCAGTACTTC.

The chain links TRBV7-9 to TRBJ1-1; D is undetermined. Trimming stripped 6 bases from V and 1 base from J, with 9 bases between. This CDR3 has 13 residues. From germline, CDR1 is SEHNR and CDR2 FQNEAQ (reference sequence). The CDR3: CASSHTANTEAFF. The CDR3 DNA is TGTGCCAGCAGTCATACAGCGAACACTGAAGCTTTCTTT.

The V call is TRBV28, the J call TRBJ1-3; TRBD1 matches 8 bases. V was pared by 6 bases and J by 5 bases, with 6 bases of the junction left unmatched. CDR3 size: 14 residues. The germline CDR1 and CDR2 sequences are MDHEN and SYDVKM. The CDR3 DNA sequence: TGTGCCAGCAGCCGGGGACAGGTTAGAAACACCATATATTTT. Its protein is CASSRGQVRNTIYF.

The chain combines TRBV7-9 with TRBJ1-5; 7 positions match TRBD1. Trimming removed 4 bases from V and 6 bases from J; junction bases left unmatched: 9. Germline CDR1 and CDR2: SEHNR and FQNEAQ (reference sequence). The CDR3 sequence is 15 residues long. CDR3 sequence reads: CASSSRQGSGQPQHF. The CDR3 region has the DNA TGTGCCAGCAGCTCAAGACAGGGCTCGGGTCAGCCCCAGCATTTT.

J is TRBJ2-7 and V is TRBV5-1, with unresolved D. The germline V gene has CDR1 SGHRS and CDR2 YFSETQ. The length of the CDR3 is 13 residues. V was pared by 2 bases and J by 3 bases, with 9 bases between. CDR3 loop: CASSFDWYYEQYF. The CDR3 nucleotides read TGCGCCAGCAGCTTCGACTGGTACTACGAGCAGTACTTC.

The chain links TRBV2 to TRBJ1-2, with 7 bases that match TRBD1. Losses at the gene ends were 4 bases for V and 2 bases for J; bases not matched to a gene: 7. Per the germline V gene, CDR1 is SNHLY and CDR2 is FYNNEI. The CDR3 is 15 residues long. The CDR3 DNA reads TGTGCCAGCAGTGGCTACAGGGGCGCGAACTATGGCTACACCTTC. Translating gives CASSGYRGANYGYTF.

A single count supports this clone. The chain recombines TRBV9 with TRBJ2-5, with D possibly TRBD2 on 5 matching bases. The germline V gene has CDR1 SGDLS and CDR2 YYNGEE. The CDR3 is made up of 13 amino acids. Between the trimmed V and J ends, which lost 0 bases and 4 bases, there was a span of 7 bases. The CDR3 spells CASSVGGSETQYF. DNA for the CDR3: TGTGCCAGCAGCGTAGGAGGGTCAGAGACCCAGTACTTC.

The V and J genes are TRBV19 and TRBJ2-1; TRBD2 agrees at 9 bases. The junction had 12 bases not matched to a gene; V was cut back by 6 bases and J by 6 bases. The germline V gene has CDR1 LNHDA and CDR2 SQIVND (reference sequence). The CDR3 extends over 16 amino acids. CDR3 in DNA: TGTGCCAGTAGGGGTGGTGGCGGGGGGGCTTTCAATGAGCAGTTCTTC. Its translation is CASRGGGGGAFNEQFF.

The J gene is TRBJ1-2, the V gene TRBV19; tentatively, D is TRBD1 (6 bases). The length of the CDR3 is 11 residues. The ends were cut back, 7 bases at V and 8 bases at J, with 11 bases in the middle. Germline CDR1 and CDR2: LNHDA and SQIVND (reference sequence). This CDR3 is CASTGRGGYTF. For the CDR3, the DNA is TGTGCCAGTACAGGCAGGGGCGGCTACACCTTC.

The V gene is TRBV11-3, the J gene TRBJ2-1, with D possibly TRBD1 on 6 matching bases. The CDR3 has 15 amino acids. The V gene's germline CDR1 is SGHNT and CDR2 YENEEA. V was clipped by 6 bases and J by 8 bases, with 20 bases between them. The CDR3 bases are TGTGCCAGCAGTTCTCGCGGCTTCAAGGGGGATGAGCAGTTCTTC. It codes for CASSSRGFKGDEQFF. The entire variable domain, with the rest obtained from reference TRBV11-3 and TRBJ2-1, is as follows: EAGVVQSPRYKIIEKKQPVAFWCNPISGHNTLYWYLQNLGQGPELLIRYENEEAVDDSQLPKDRFSAERLKGVDSTLKIQPAELGDSAVYLCASSSRGFKGDEQFFGPGTRLTVL.

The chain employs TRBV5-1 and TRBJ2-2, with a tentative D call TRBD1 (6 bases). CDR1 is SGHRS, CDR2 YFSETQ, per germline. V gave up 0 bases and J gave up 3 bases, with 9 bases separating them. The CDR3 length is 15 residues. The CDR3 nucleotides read TGCGCCAGCAGCTTGGGAGGGGGATACACCGGGGAGCTGTTTTTT. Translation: CASSLGGGYTGELFF.

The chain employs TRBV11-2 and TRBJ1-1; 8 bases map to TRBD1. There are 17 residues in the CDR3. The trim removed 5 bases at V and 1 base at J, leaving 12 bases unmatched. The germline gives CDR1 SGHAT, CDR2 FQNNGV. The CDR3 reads CASSERTGTNGNTEAFF. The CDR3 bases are TGTGCCAGCAGCGAACGGACAGGGACGAACGGGAACACTGAAGCTTTCTTT.

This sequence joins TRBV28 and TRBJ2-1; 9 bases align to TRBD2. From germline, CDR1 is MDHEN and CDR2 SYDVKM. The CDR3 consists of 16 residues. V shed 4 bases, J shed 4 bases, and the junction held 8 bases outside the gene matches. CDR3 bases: TGTGCCAGCAGTTCTCCAGCGGGAGGTCAGTACAATGAGCAGTTCTTC. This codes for CASSSPAGGQYNEQFF.

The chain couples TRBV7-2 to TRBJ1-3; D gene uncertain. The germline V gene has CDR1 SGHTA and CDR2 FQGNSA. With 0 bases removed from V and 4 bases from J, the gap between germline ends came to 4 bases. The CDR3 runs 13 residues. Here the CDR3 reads CASSLAFGNTIYF. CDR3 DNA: TGTGCCAGCAGCTTAGCCTTCGGAAACACCATATATTTT. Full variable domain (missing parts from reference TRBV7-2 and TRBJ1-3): GAGVSQSPSNKVTEKGKDVELRCDPISGHTALYWYRQSLGQGLEFLIYFQGNSAPDKSGLPSDRFSAERTGGSVSTLTIQRTQQEDSAVYLCASSLAFGNTIYFGEGSWLTVV.

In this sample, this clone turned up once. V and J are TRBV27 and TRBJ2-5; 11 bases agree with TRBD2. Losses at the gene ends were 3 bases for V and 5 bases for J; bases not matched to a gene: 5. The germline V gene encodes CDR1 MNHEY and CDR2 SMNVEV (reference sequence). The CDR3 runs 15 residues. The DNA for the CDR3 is TGTGCCAGCAGTTTGATAGCGGGGGGGATGGAGACCCAGTACTTC. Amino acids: CASSLIAGGMETQYF.